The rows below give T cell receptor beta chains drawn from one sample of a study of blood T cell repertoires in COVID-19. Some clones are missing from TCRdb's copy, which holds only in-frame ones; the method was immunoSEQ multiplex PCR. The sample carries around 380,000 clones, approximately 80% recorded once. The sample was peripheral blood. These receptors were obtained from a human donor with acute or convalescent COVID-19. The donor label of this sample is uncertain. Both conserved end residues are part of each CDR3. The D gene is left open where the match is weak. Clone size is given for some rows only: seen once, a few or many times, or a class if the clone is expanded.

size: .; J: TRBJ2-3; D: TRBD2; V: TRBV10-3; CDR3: CAISARDGGADTQYF; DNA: TGTGCCATCAGTGCCCGGGACGGGGGGGCAGATACGCAGTATTTT
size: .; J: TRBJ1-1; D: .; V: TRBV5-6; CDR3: CASSGRRTATNTEAFF; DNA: TGTGCCAGCAGCGGAAGAAGGACAGCAACAAACACTGAAGCTTTCTTT
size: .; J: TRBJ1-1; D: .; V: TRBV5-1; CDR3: CASSRQGAPNTEAFF; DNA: TGCGCCAGCAGCCGTCAAGGGGCTCCGAACACTGAAGCTTTCTTT
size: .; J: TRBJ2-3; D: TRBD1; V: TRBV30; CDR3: CAWSFGQGVDTQYF; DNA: TGTGCCTGGAGTTTTGGACAGGGGGTAGATACGCAGTATTTT
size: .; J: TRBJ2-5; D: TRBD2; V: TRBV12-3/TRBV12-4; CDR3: CASGLAGQETQYF; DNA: TGTGCCAGCGGGCTAGCGGGGCAAGAGACCCAGTACTTC
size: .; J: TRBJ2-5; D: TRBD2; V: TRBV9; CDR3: CASSAYGGETQYF; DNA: TGTGCCAGCAGCGCATACGGGGGGGAGACCCAGTACTTC
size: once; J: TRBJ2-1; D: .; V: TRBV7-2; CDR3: CASSKNFGGRVNEQFF; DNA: TGTGCCAGCAGTAAGAACTTCGGAGGGCGGGTGAATGAGCAGTTCTTC
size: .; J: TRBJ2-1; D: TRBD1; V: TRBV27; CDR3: CASSFQGASYNEQFF; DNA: TGTGCCAGCAGTTTCCAGGGGGCGTCCTACAATGAGCAGTTCTTC
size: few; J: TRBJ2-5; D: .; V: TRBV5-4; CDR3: CASSERLRPKETQYF; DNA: TGTGCCAGCAGCGAAAGATTGAGGCCCAAAGAGACCCAGTACTTC
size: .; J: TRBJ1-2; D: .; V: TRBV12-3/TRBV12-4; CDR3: CASSFTFTGYTF; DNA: TGTGCCAGCAGTTTCACTTTCACCGGCTACACCTTC
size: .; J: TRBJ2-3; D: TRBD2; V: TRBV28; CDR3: CASSFPAGARDTQYF; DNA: TGTGCCAGCAGTTTTCCCGCGGGAGCAAGAGATACGCAGTATTTT
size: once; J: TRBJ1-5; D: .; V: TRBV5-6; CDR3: CASSLGGLNQPQHF; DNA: TGTGCCAGCAGCTTGGGTGGACTCAATCAGCCCCAGCATTTT
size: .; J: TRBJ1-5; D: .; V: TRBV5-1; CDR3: CASSLGDFSNQPQHF; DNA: TGCGCCAGCAGCCTCGGGGATTTTAGCAATCAGCCCCAGCATTTT
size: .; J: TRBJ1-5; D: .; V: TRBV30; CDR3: CAWSADRSSQPQHF; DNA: TGTGCCTGGAGTGCCGACAGGTCCAGTCAGCCCCAGCATTTT
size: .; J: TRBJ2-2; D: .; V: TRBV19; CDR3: CASILRAGPSAGELFF; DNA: TGTGCCAGTATCCTGCGGGCCGGACCCTCGGCCGGGGAGCTGTTTTTT
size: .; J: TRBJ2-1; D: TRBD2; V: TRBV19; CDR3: CASSRRTSGASVRNEQFF; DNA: TGTGCCAGTAGTCGCAGGACTAGCGGGGCTTCGGTCCGGAATGAGCAGTTCTTC
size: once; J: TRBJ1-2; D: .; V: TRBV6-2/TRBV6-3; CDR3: CASSYPGQSYGYTF; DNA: TGTGCCAGCAGTTACCCGGGACAATCCTATGGCTACACCTTC
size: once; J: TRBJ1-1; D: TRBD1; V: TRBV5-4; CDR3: CASSRRTGTLNTEAFF; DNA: TGTGCCAGCAGCAGGCGGACAGGGACCCTTAACACTGAAGCTTTCTTT
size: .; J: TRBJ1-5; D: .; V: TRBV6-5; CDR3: CASSSGRANQPQHF; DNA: TGTGCCAGCAGTTCGGGCAGGGCCAATCAGCCCCAGCATTTT
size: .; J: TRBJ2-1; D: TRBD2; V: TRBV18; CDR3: CASSQLAGGEDEQFF; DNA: TGTGCCAGCTCGCAGCTAGCGGGAGGTGAGGATGAGCAGTTCTTC
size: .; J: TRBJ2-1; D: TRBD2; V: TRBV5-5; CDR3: CASSRGGYNEQFF; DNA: TGTGCCAGCAGCCGCGGGGGTTACAATGAGCAGTTCTTC
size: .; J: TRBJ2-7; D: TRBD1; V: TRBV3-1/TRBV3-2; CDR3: CASSPRWTGGIYEQYF; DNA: TGTGCCAGCAGCCCCCGCTGGACAGGGGGCATCTACGAGCAGTACTTC
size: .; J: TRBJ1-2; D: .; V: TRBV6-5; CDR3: CASSALFNRDYGYTF; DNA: TGTGCCAGCAGCGCCCTCTTTAATCGGGACTATGGCTACACCTTC
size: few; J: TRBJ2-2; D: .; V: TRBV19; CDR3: CASKETGTGELFF; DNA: TGTGCCAGTAAAGAAACAGGTACCGGGGAGCTGTTTTTT
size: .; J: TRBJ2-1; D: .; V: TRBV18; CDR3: CASSPSLVSENEQFF; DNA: TGTGCCAGCTCACCAAGCCTAGTGAGCGAAAATGAGCAGTTCTTC
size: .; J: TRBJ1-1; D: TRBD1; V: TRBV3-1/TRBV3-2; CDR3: CASSQEGTGTAFF; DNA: TGTGCCAGCAGCCAAGAGGGGACAGGGACCGCTTTCTTT
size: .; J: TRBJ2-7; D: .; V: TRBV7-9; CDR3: CASSGAFYEQYF; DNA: TGTGCCAGCAGTGGGGCCTTCTACGAGCAGTACTTC
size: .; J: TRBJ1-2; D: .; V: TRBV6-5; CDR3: CASSPFSSRGYGYTF; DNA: TGTGCCAGCAGCCCGTTTTCGTCCCGGGGCTATGGCTACACCTTC
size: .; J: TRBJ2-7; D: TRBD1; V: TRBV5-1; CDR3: CASSIPGQGTYEQYF; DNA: TGCGCCAGCAGCATTCCGGGACAGGGGACCTACGAGCAGTACTTC
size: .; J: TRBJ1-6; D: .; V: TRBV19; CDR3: CASRSGRYNSPLHF; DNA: TGTGCCAGTCGTTCTGGCAGGTATAATTCACCCCTCCACTTT
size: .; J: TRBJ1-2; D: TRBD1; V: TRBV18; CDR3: CASSANRGLDYGYTF; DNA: TGTGCCAGCTCAGCCAACAGGGGGCTGGACTATGGCTACACCTTC
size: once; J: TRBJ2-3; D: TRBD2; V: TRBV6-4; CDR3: CASSVTLLAGTDTQYF; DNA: TGTGCCAGCAGCGTCACCCTTCTAGCGGGGACAGATACGCAGTATTTT
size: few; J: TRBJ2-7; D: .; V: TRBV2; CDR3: CASSEAGGRYEQYF; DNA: TGTGCCAGCAGTGAAGCGGGAGGCCGGTACGAGCAGTACTTC
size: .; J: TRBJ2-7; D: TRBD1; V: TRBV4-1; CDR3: CASSQEGQGGTYEQYF; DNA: TGCGCCAGCAGCCAAGAGGGACAGGGAGGGACCTACGAGCAGTACTTC
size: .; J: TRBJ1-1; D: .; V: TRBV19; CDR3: CASAQRAGRNTEAFF; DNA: TGTGCCAGTGCTCAGCGTGCTGGTAGGAACACTGAAGCTTTCTTT
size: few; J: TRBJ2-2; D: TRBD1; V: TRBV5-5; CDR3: CASSGDRATGELFF; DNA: TGTGCCAGCAGCGGCGACAGGGCCACCGGGGAGCTGTTTTTT
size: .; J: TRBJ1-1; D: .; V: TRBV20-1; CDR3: CSASATGYIGEAFF; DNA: TGCAGTGCTAGTGCTACAGGTTACATTGGTGAAGCTTTCTTT
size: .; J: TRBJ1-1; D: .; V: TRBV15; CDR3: CATSRKGAGRAFF; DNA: TGTGCCACCAGCAGAAAGGGCGCAGGGCGAGCTTTCTTT
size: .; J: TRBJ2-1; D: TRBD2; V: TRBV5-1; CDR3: CASSLGIEVSGRIHFWFF; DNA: TGCGCCAGCAGCTTGGGGATTGAAGTTAGCGGGAGGATCCACTTCTGGTTCTTC
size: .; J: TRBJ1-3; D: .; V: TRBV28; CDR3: CASSDKGRINTIYF; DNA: TGTGCCAGCAGCGACAAAGGGAGAATAAACACCATATATTTT
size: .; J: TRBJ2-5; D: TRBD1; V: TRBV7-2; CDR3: CASSLVQGARETQYF; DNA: TGTGCCAGCAGCTTAGTCCAGGGGGCGAGGGAGACCCAGTACTTC
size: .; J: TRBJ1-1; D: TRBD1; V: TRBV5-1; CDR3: CASSSGQGHTEAFF; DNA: TGCGCCAGCAGCTCAGGACAGGGGCACACTGAAGCTTTCTTT
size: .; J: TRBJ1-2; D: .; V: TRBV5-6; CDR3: CASSLGTRDGYTF; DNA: TGTGCCAGCAGCTTGGGGACCAGGGATGGCTACACCTTC
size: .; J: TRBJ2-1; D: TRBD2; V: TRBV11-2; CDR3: CASSLEPSGTQFF; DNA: TGTGCCAGCAGCTTAGAACCTAGCGGGACCCAGTTCTTC
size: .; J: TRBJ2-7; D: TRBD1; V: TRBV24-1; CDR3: CATSDTQGKQYF; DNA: TGTGCCACCAGTGATACACAGGGGAAGCAGTACTTC
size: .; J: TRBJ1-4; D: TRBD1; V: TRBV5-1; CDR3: CASSFGQGGEKLFF; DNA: TGCGCCAGCAGCTTTGGACAGGGAGGTGAAAAACTGTTTTTT
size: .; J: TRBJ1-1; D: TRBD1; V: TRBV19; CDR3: CASSAGTGGGEAFF; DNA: TGTGCCAGTAGTGCAGGGACAGGGGGGGGTGAAGCTTTCTTT
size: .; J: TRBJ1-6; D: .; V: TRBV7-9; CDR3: CASTSLGDSPLHF; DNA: TGTGCCAGCACCTCCTTGGGCGATTCACCCCTCCACTTT
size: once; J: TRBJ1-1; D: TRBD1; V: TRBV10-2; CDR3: CASKGQGGSDTEAFF; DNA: TGCGCCAGCAAGGGACAGGGAGGGTCGGACACTGAAGCTTTCTTT
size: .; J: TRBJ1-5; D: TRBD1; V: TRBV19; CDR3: CASAGQYSNQPQHF; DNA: TGTGCCAGTGCGGGACAGTATAGCAATCAGCCCCAGCATTTT
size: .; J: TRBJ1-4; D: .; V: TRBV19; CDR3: CASSELYEKLFF; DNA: TGTGCCAGTAGTGAACTCTATGAAAAACTGTTTTTT
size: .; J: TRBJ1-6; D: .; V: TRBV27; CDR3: CASSPLRRVSPLHF; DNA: TGTGCCAGCAGTCCTCTAAGGAGAGTTTCACCCCTCCACTTT
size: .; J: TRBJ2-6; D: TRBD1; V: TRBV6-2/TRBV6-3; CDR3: CASSDRDSGANVLTF; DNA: TGTGCCAGCAGTGACAGGGACTCTGGGGCCAACGTCCTGACTTTC
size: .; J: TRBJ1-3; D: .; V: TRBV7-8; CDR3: CASSPGGPFGNTIYF; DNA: TGTGCCAGCAGCCCCGGTGGGCCGTTTGGAAACACCATATATTTT
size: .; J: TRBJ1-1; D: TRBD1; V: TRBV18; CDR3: CASSPRTGVRMNTEAFF; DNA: TGTGCCAGCTCACCAAGAACAGGGGTTAGGATGAACACTGAAGCTTTCTTT
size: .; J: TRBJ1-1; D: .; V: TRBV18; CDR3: CASSLGGATEAFF; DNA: TGTGCCAGCTCACTGGGAGGGGCCACTGAAGCTTTCTTT
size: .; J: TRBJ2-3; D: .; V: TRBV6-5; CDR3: CASSYLLSTDTQYF; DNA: TGTGCCAGCAGTTACCTCCTTAGCACAGATACGCAGTATTTT
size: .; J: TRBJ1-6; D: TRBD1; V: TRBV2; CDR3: CATGRDSHNSPLHF; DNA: TGTGCCACCGGACGGGACAGCCATAATTCACCCCTCCACTTT